Below are 20 T cell receptor beta chains sequenced from a single sample in a study of blood T cells in healthy people across ages. Alongside a J-beta primer mix, a sample-barcoded 5' primer served in a second PCR lasting 7 to 11 cycles. TCRdb processed the 5' RACE reads anew with MiXCR; each CDR3 protein has one entry. The top ten clones hold less than 15% of a sample with roughly 680,000 distinct CDR3 sequences, approximately 52% of them seen once. Sequenced: blood. These receptors all stem from a woman of 80 years or more in good health.

This clonotype was observed many times. The chain uses TRBV3-1 and TRBJ2-3; unclear D gene. CDR3 length: 12 amino acids. Germline V gene sequence: CDR1 LGHDT, CDR2 YNNKEL (reference sequence). The ends were cut back, 4 bases at V and 6 bases at J, with 8 bases in the middle. CDR3 sequence: CASSRYGDTQYF. CDR3 in DNA: TGTGCCAGCAGCCGGTATGGGGATACGCAGTATTTT.

The chain employs TRBV27 and TRBJ1-2; TRBD1 matches 10 bases. Germline CDR1 reads MNHEY; CDR2 reads SMNVEV (reference sequence). The CDR3 loop spans 15 amino acids. With 9 bases clipped from V and 6 bases from J, the junction kept 13 bases outside the gene matches. CDR3 in DNA: TGTGCCAGTAGTCATACAAAGGGACAGGGGAATGGCTACACCTTC. It codes for CASSHTKGQGNGYTF.

The chain is built from TRBV27 and TRBJ2-3, with D hard to call. CDR1 is MNHEY, CDR2 SMNVEV, per germline (reference sequence). V dropped 4 bases and J dropped 0 bases, with 17 bases sitting between them. The CDR3 runs 17 residues. This chain's CDR3 is CASSSYFLDGSTDTQYF. DNA for the CDR3: TGTGCCAGCAGTTCCTACTTCCTAGACGGTAGCACAGATACGCAGTATTTT.

There are many counts of this clonotype. The V gene is TRBV7-2, the J gene TRBJ2-7; D may be TRBD2 (6 bases). The V end was cut by 1 base, the J end by 3 bases, with 10 bases between. Germline V gene sequence: CDR1 SGHTA, CDR2 FQGNSA. This CDR3 region has 14 residues. The CDR3 loop is CASSLEAGLYEQYF. As DNA, the CDR3 is TGTGCCAGCAGCTTAGAAGCGGGCCTCTACGAGCAGTACTTC.

Regarding this clonotype: The junction and the germline gene differ at one end; a read error may be behind it. The chain recombines TRBV11-2 with TRBJ2-7; TRBD1 or TRBD2 may be the D gene (6 bases each). This CDR3 is 15 amino acids long. CDR1 is SGHAT and CDR2 is FQNNGV in the germline V gene. CDR3 loop: CASSLVGGSPHEQYF. The DNA of the CDR3 is TGTGCCAGCAGCTTAGTCGGGGGCTCCCCGCACGAGCAGTACTTT.

V and J are TRBV6-4 and TRBJ2-3; 9 bases fit TRBD2. V was clipped by 2 bases and J by 2 bases; unmatched bases: 8. Germline-derived CDR1 and CDR2 are MRHNA and SNTAGT. The CDR3 extends over 17 amino acids. CDR3 region: CASSDSTSGLNTDTQYF. CDR3 bases: TGTGCCAGCAGTGACAGCACTAGCGGGCTTAACACAGATACGCAGTATTTT.

The V call is TRBV11-3, the J call TRBJ2-5; D unresolved. Germline V gene sequence: CDR1 SGHNT, CDR2 YENEEA. The CDR3 totals 13 residues. Trimming took off 1 base at V and 11 bases at J, with 14 bases between the two ends. In nucleotides, the CDR3 is TGTGCCAGCAGCTTAGGGGATGGTTCGTTGCAGTACTTC. As protein: CASSLGDGSLQYF. Based on the CDR3 plus reference TRBV11-3 and TRBJ2-5, the full variable domain is EAGVVQSPRYKIIEKKQPVAFWCNPISGHNTLYWYLQNLGQGPELLIRYENEEAVDDSQLPKDRFSAERLKGVDSTLKIQPAELGDSAVYLCASSLGDGSLQYFGPGTRLLVL.

As for this clonotype: This could be a read error, since a much larger clone is one nucleotide away. The chain couples TRBV5-1 to TRBJ2-4; TRBD2 matches at 13 bases. The J call may be in error: the DNA end matches TRBJ2-7 better. Germline V lookup: CDR1 SGHRS, CDR2 YFSETQ. The CDR3 is 16 residues long. The CDR3 bases are TGCGCCGGCAGCCTAGGACTAGCGGGAGAACCGTACGAGCAGTACTTC. Translation: CAGSLGLAGEPYEQYF.

The V gene is TRBV20-1, the J gene TRBJ1-6, with D hard to call. The germline CDR1 and CDR2 sequences are DFQATT and SNEGSKA (reference sequence). The germline V and J ends were trimmed by 5 bases and 5 bases, with 10 bases remaining between them. The length of the CDR3 is 13 residues. The chain's CDR3 is CSAAGIDNSPLHF. CDR3 DNA: TGCAGTGCTGCCGGGATCGATAATTCACCCCTCCACTTT.

This clonotype was recorded at least ten times. This sequence joins TRBV20-1 and TRBJ2-5; tentatively, D is TRBD2 (5 bases). V shed 6 bases and J shed 4 bases, with 18 bases lying between them. There are 14 residues in the CDR3. Looked up from germline, CDR1 is DFQATT and CDR2 is SNEGSKA (reference sequence). The CDR3 bases are TGCAGTGCCGACACTAGGTTAGCCTCAGAGACCCAGTACTTC. This sequence encodes CSADTRLASETQYF.

Regarding this clonotype: A single base separates this from a much larger clone, so it may be a read error. The chain combines TRBV6-6 with TRBJ1-5; 8 bases fit TRBD1. V shed 4 bases and J 1 base; nucleotides not matched to a gene: 9. Germline V CDR1 and CDR2: MNHNY, SVGAGI (reference sequence). The CDR3 has 17 residues. In DNA, the CDR3 is TGTGCCAGCAGTTCCCGGACAGGGAGCTCGAGCAATCAGCCCCAGCATTTT. Amino acid sequence: CASSSRTGSSSNQPQHF.

The rearrangement links TRBV7-8 to TRBJ1-6; D ambiguous. The CDR3 length is 14 residues. V shed 2 bases and J shed 7 bases, with 9 bases lying between them. Germline V lookup: CDR1 SGHVS, CDR2 FQNEAQ. The DNA for the CDR3 is TGTGCCAGCAGCTTAAACTGGAGGAATTCACCCCTCCACTTT. It codes for CASSLNWRNSPLHF.

This clonotype was seen at least ten times. The V and J genes are TRBV5-1 and TRBJ1-2; 7 bases map to TRBD1. With 3 bases clipped from V and 5 bases from J, the junction kept 7 bases outside the gene matches. The CDR3 consists of 14 residues. Germline V gene sequence: CDR1 SGHRS, CDR2 YFSETQ. CDR3: CASSWTGVQYGYTF. CDR3 bases: TGCGCCAGCAGCTGGACAGGAGTACAGTATGGCTACACCTTC.

The V gene is TRBV5-1, the J gene TRBJ1-1, with D hard to call. Trimming left V 2 bases short and J 1 base short, with 9 bases between. The CDR3 has 14 amino acids. Germline V gene sequence: CDR1 SGHRS, CDR2 YFSETQ. CDR3 nucleotides: TGCGCCAGCAGCTTATGGCAGACGAACACTGAAGCTTTCTTT. It encodes CASSLWQTNTEAFF.

The chain is built from TRBV5-1 and TRBJ2-1; 7 bases fit TRBD1. The J call could be wrong; TRBJ2-7 is a better fit for the DNA end. This CDR3 has 14 amino acids. CDR1 SGHRS and CDR2 YFSETQ come from the germline V gene. The CDR3 spells CASSPRTGYNEQYF. Written as DNA, the CDR3 is TGCGCCAGCAGCCCAAGGACAGGATACAATGAGCAGTACTTC.

This clonotype was picked up one time. The V and J genes are TRBV7-3 and TRBJ1-4, with 7 bases fitting TRBD1. The CDR3 contains 14 residues. Germline V lookup: CDR1 SGHTA, CDR2 FQGTGA. Germline trimming cut 11 bases from V and 7 bases from J; bases unmatched to any gene: 13. DNA of the CDR3: TGTGCCGGAGATCCCCAGGGGGAGGGTGAAAAACTGTTTTTT. Amino acid sequence: CAGDPQGEGEKLFF.

With respect to this clonotype: A much larger clone sits a single nucleotide away, making a read error possible. The rearrangement joins TRBV7-6 to TRBJ2-5; TRBD2 matches at 7 bases. Germline values: CDR1 SGHVS, CDR2 FNYEAQ. CDR3 length: 14 amino acids. The V and J ends lost 4 bases and 9 bases, in that order; junction bases with no gene match: 11. The CDR3 DNA is TGTGCCAGCAGCTCTACTAGCCACCGGGAGGCCCAGTACTTC. Translating it yields CASSSTSHREAQYF.

The gene calls are TRBV28 and TRBJ1-2; no definite D call. The CDR3 contains 15 residues. In germline, CDR1 is MDHEN, CDR2 SYDVKM. The V and J ends lost 1 base and 8 bases respectively, with 17 bases between them. The CDR3 sequence: CASSLSNGEDGGYTF. CDR3 nucleotide sequence: TGTGCCAGCAGTTTATCCAATGGGGAGGATGGAGGCTACACCTTC.

In this sample, this clonotype turned up many times. The gene calls are TRBV3-1 and TRBJ2-1; weak D call: TRBD2 (7 bases). The CDR3 runs 15 residues. From germline, CDR1 is LGHDT and CDR2 YNNKEL (reference sequence). Between the trimmed V and J ends, which lost 4 bases and 9 bases, there was a span of 19 bases. In DNA, the CDR3 is TGTGCCAGCAGCCTTGGACTAGGGGGAGGGACTGAGCAGTTCTTC. This encodes CASSLGLGGGTEQFF.

This clonotype has just a few counts. This chain links TRBV10-2 with TRBJ2-5; D ambiguous. The CDR3 is made up of 15 amino acids. V dropped 5 bases and J dropped 1 base, with 14 bases sitting between them. The germline V gene has CDR1 WSHSY and CDR2 SAAADI. DNA of the CDR3: TGCGCCAGCAGTTCCCGGCAGGCGATCCAAGAGACCCAGTACTTC. Protein sequence: CASSSRQAIQETQYF.